This entry describes one T cell receptor beta chain. Its specificity is not known. The data are from a study of blood T cells in healthy people across ages. Germline CDR1 is MNHEY and CDR2 is SMNVEV (reference sequence). V lost 3 bases, J lost 0 bases, and 3 bases stayed unmatched. The CDR3 contains 15 residues. For the second PCR, which ran for about 6 to 11 cycles, a sample-barcoded 5' primer and a J-beta primer mix were used. Via MiXCR, TCRdb re-called the 5' RACE reads, giving one row per CDR3 protein. The repertoire consists of 650,000 to 1,000,000 distinct CDR3 sequences, with 46% occurring once and the leading ten covering about a sixth. Overall study results and limits: Among long-lived donors, naive CD4+ cells were more numerous and diversity higher than in aged donors. Calculation of diversity from one million T cells yielded estimates considered to be underestimates. In these data, TCR beta diversity tracked strongly with naive T cell percentage.

Sequencing was carried out using blood. This chain links TRBV27 with TRBJ2-7; 9 bases agree with TRBD2. This sequence originates from an elderly man in good health. The CDR3 region has the DNA TGTGCCAGCAGTTTCTTAGCGGGGGCCTCCTACGAGCAGTACTTC. The encoded protein is CASSFLAGASYEQYF.